The rows below give T cell receptor beta chains drawn from one sample of a study of blood T cells in healthy people across ages. MiXCR, applied by TCRdb to the 5' RACE reads, yields one record per CDR3 protein. The data hold hundreds of thousands of distinct CDR3 sequences, with 25% to 35% observed a single time. The sequenced material came from blood. The receptors here all came from a woman of 80 years or more in good health. Each CDR3 is given with its conserved first and last residue. D genes are given only for firm matches. Size tells how often a clone was seen (once, few, many) or the class of an expanded clone, and some rows leave it out.

size	V	length	D	J	CDR3	DNA
.	TRBV24-1	15	.	TRBJ1-2	CATSDRRGERGGYTF	TGTGCCACCAGTGACCGCCGCGGGGAGCGAGGGGGCTACACCTTC
many	TRBV7-2	16	TRBD2	TRBJ2-3	CASSSSRGGFADTQYF	TGTGCCAGCAGCTCGTCCCGGGGGGGTTTCGCAGATACGCAGTATTTT
few	TRBV2	13	TRBD1	TRBJ1-2	CASNTGQGYGYTF	TGTGCCAGCAACACCGGACAGGGCTATGGCTACACCTTC
.	TRBV3-1	14	.	TRBJ2-2	CASSPGQGNGELFF	TGTGCCAGCAGCCCCGGGCAGGGGAACGGGGAGCTGTTTTTT
.	TRBV12-3/TRBV12-4	13	TRBD2	TRBJ2-7	CAAGRSGVHEQYF	TGTGCAGCGGGAAGGAGTGGGGTCCACGAGCAGTACTTC
few	TRBV6-2/TRBV6-3	13	TRBD1	TRBJ1-6	CASSKGANSPLHF	TGTGCCAGCAGTAAGGGGGCGAATTCACCCCTCCACTTT
.	TRBV6-5	16	.	TRBJ1-1	CASSYSTGRQNTEAFF	TGTGCCAGCAGTTACTCGACTGGTAGACAGAACACTGAAGCTTTCTTT
many	TRBV6-2/TRBV6-3	20	TRBD2	TRBJ2-1	CASRATAGTSGGGSYNEQFF	TGTGCCAGCAGAGCAACCGCCGGGACTAGCGGGGGTGGCTCCTACAATGAGCAGTTCTTC
many	TRBV3-1	14	.	TRBJ2-3	CASSQDEPGDTQYF	TGTGCCAGCAGCCAAGATGAGCCGGGAGATACGCAGTATTTT
.	TRBV6-6	13	.	TRBJ1-1	CASRLTGSSEAFF	TGTGCCAGCAGACTTACAGGATCGTCTGAAGCTTTCTTT
many	TRBV6-5	16	TRBD2	TRBJ2-1	CASSKLAGGRLREQFF	TGTGCCAGCAGTAAACTAGCGGGGGGACGCCTGAGGGAGCAGTTCTTC
many	TRBV6-5	13	TRBD1	TRBJ2-5	CASKAGGAETQYF	TGTGCCAGCAAGGCAGGGGGCGCTGAGACCCAGTACTTC
many	TRBV7-2	14	.	TRBJ1-2	CASTLSPTNYGYTF	TGTGCCAGCACCCTTAGCCCTACTAACTATGGCTACACCTTC
many	TRBV27	13	.	TRBJ2-5	CASRPNPGKTQYF	TGTGCCAGCAGACCAAACCCCGGGAAGACCCAGTACTTC
few	TRBV14	14	.	TRBJ1-1	CASSQALRTTEAFF	TGTGCCAGCAGCCAAGCTCTCCGGACAACTGAAGCTTTCTTT
.	TRBV27	14	TRBD1	TRBJ2-5	CASSFQGVGETQYF	TGTGCCAGCAGTTTTCAGGGGGTTGGGGAGACCCAGTACTTC
few	TRBV7-2	17	.	TRBJ1-3	CASSLTGPRLSGNTIYF	TGTGCCAGCAGCTTGACAGGTCCTCGTCTCTCTGGAAACACCATATATTTT
many	TRBV20-1	15	.	TRBJ2-5	CSARRGEWEKETQYF	TGCAGTGCTAGGAGGGGGGAATGGGAAAAAGAGACCCAGTACTTC
.	TRBV3-1	17	TRBD2	TRBJ2-1	CASSQTRTSGAPRNQFF	TGTGCCAGCAGCCAAACGCGGACTAGCGGGGCTCCGCGGAACCAGTTCTTC
many	TRBV3-1	13	.	TRBJ1-2	CASSRDHNYGYTF	TGTGCCAGCAGCCGGGACCATAACTATGGCTACACCTTC
few	TRBV7-2	16	TRBD2	TRBJ2-7	CASSYLAGGGPYEQYF	TGTGCCAGCAGCTACCTAGCGGGGGGCGGCCCCTACGAGCAGTACTTC
few	TRBV28	15	.	TRBJ2-1	CASSLTPGLYNEQFF	TGTGCCAGCAGTTTAACCCCAGGCCTTTACAATGAGCAGTTCTTC
.	TRBV2	15	.	TRBJ1-4	CASSASGASNEKLFF	TGTGCCAGCAGTGCGTCGGGGGCTTCCAATGAAAAACTGTTTTTT
many	TRBV25-1	15	TRBD1	TRBJ2-5	CASSGPGQGAETQYF	TGTGCCAGCAGTGGCCCGGGACAGGGGGCTGAGACCCAGTACTTC
.	TRBV2	16	TRBD1	TRBJ1-5	CASSEKRDRRNQPQHF	TGTGCCAGCAGTGAAAAGAGGGACAGAAGAAATCAGCCCCAGCATTTT
many	TRBV7-2	16	TRBD1	TRBJ2-1	CASSLSPGTGVHEQFF	TGTGCCAGCAGCTTAAGCCCAGGGACAGGGGTACATGAGCAGTTCTTC
.	TRBV7-2	17	.	TRBJ2-3	CASSRVGFGGEADTQYF	TGTGCCAGCAGCCGCGTCGGATTCGGCGGAGAAGCGGATACGCAGTATTTT
many	TRBV15	17	TRBD1	TRBJ2-1	CATSREGRQGASNEQFF	TGTGCCACCAGCAGAGAAGGAAGACAGGGGGCATCTAATGAGCAGTTCTTC
.	TRBV6-2/TRBV6-3	12	.	TRBJ2-7	CASRGLPYEQYF	TGTGCCAGCAGAGGGCTTCCCTACGAGCAGTACTTC
many	TRBV7-8	14	TRBD1	TRBJ1-1	CASSPGQGHTEAFF	TGTGCCAGCAGCCCCGGACAGGGCCACACTGAAGCTTTCTTT
few	TRBV30	15	.	TRBJ1-6	CACSRRGEKGSPLHF	TGTGCCTGCTCTAGGCGGGGGGAAAAGGGTTCACCCCTCCACTTT
many	TRBV3-1	15	TRBD1	TRBJ1-6	CASSQSGGYNSPLHF	TGTGCCAGCAGCCAGTCAGGGGGCTATAATTCACCCCTCCACTTT
.	TRBV7-2	15	TRBD2	TRBJ2-2	CASSPPGGWVGELFF	TGTGCCAGCAGCCCGCCGGGGGGTTGGGTCGGGGAGCTGTTTTTT
.	TRBV25-1	14	.	TRBJ1-2	CASSELGLGIGYTF	TGTGCCAGCAGTGAGCTGGGGTTGGGGATTGGCTACACCTTC
many	TRBV15	15	.	TRBJ2-5	CATSSVTGVEETQYF	TGTGCCACCAGCAGCGTGACCGGGGTTGAAGAGACCCAGTACTTC
many	TRBV24-1	15	.	TRBJ2-3	CATSDASDPTDTQYF	TGTGCCACCAGTGATGCGTCAGACCCCACAGATACGCAGTATTTT
many	TRBV29-1	17	.	TRBJ2-1	CSVGYVARRISYNEQFF	TGCAGCGTTGGTTACGTGGCCCGGCGGATCTCCTACAATGAGCAGTTCTTC
many	TRBV12-3/TRBV12-4	13	.	TRBJ1-1	CASSATGSPEAFF	TGTGCCAGCAGTGCTACAGGGAGCCCTGAAGCTTTCTTT
many	TRBV29-1	11	.	TRBJ2-7	CSVETAYEQYF	TGCAGCGTTGAAACAGCCTACGAGCAGTACTTC
.	TRBV7-2	14	.	TRBJ2-7	CASSLGSAYNEQYF	TGTGCCAGCAGCTTGGGTTCCGCTTACAATGAGCAGTACTTC